The rows below give T cell receptor beta chains drawn from one sample of a study of blood T cell repertoires in COVID-19. Generated by immunoSEQ multiplex PCR, the TCRdb table keeps only in-frame clones and is missing some. The data show approximately 190,000 clones, about four fifths seen once. Sequences were obtained from peripheral blood. The receptor source for this set is a middle-aged woman with acute or convalescent COVID-19. Each CDR3 is given with its conserved first and last residue. D genes are given only for firm matches. Clone sizes are given selectively: once, few, many, or a class where the clone is expanded.

j_call: TRBJ2-1; v_call: TRBV27; d_call: .; clone_size: once; cdr3_aa: CASRNTGTLNEQFF; cdr3_nt: TGTGCCAGCAGGAATACCGGGACTCTGAATGAGCAGTTCTTC
j_call: TRBJ1-2; v_call: TRBV27; d_call: .; clone_size: .; cdr3_aa: CASRFQANYGYTF; cdr3_nt: TGTGCCAGCAGATTCCAGGCCAACTATGGCTACACCTTC
j_call: TRBJ2-1; v_call: TRBV10-3; d_call: .; clone_size: .; cdr3_aa: CAISEAQFADNEQFF; cdr3_nt: TGTGCCATCAGTGAAGCCCAGTTCGCGGACAATGAGCAGTTCTTC
j_call: TRBJ2-1; v_call: TRBV4-1; d_call: TRBD2; clone_size: .; cdr3_aa: CASSQVGGRADGGQFF; cdr3_nt: TGCGCCAGCAGCCAAGTGGGCGGGAGGGCCGATGGAGGACAGTTCTTC
j_call: TRBJ1-2; v_call: TRBV5-4; d_call: .; clone_size: .; cdr3_aa: CASSPDRLANYGYTF; cdr3_nt: TGTGCCAGCAGCCCCGACAGGCTAGCTAACTATGGCTACACCTTC
j_call: TRBJ1-1; v_call: TRBV5-1; d_call: .; clone_size: .; cdr3_aa: CASSLPGTGVVNTEAFF; cdr3_nt: TGCGCCAGCAGCTTGCCCGGGACTGGGGTGGTGAACACTGAAGCTTTCTTT
j_call: TRBJ2-1; v_call: TRBV9; d_call: .; clone_size: .; cdr3_aa: CASSAGIKTSYNEQFF; cdr3_nt: TGTGCCAGCAGCGCCGGGATTAAGACGTCCTACAATGAGCAGTTCTTC
j_call: TRBJ1-5; v_call: TRBV29-1; d_call: .; clone_size: .; cdr3_aa: CSVASGGNNQPQHF; cdr3_nt: TGCAGCGTTGCCTCCGGGGGAAACAATCAGCCCCAGCATTTT
j_call: TRBJ2-7; v_call: TRBV29-1; d_call: .; clone_size: few; cdr3_aa: CSDRHRDIYEQYF; cdr3_nt: TGCAGCGACCGACACAGGGACATCTACGAGCAGTACTTC
j_call: TRBJ1-5; v_call: TRBV20-1; d_call: .; clone_size: .; cdr3_aa: CSASWGDQPQHF; cdr3_nt: TGCAGTGCCAGTTGGGGAGATCAGCCCCAGCATTTT
j_call: TRBJ1-1; v_call: TRBV11-2; d_call: .; clone_size: .; cdr3_aa: CASSRGYTEAFF; cdr3_nt: TGTGCCAGCAGCCGAGGGTACACTGAAGCTTTCTTT
j_call: TRBJ2-4; v_call: TRBV15; d_call: TRBD1; clone_size: .; cdr3_aa: CATSRYGTALNIQYF; cdr3_nt: TGTGCCACCAGCAGATACGGGACAGCGTTAAACATTCAGTACTTC
j_call: TRBJ1-5; v_call: TRBV28; d_call: TRBD1; clone_size: .; cdr3_aa: CASRGVGTGYSNQPQHF; cdr3_nt: TGTGCCAGCAGGGGGGTCGGGACAGGTTATAGCAATCAGCCCCAGCATTTT
j_call: TRBJ2-1; v_call: TRBV28; d_call: TRBD1; clone_size: .; cdr3_aa: CASSFRDRHNEQFF; cdr3_nt: TGTGCCAGCAGTTTTCGGGACAGACACAATGAGCAGTTCTTC
j_call: TRBJ1-5; v_call: TRBV21-1; d_call: .; clone_size: .; cdr3_aa: CASRTRTGGSNQPQHF; cdr3_nt: TGTGCCAGCAGGACTCGAACAGGGGGGAGCAATCAGCCCCAGCATTTT
j_call: TRBJ2-7; v_call: TRBV9; d_call: .; clone_size: .; cdr3_aa: CASSVAPAGSYEQYF; cdr3_nt: TGTGCCAGCAGCGTAGCTCCCGCGGGGTCCTACGAGCAGTACTTC
j_call: TRBJ1-5; v_call: TRBV19; d_call: .; clone_size: .; cdr3_aa: CASSAGGTGVQPQHF; cdr3_nt: TGTGCCAGTAGTGCCGGGGGGACCGGGGTCCAGCCCCAGCATTTT
j_call: TRBJ2-1; v_call: TRBV27; d_call: .; clone_size: .; cdr3_aa: CASTFGGETAYNEQFF; cdr3_nt: TGTGCCAGCACCTTCGGGGGAGAAACGGCCTACAATGAGCAGTTCTTC
j_call: TRBJ1-4; v_call: TRBV3-1/TRBV3-2; d_call: .; clone_size: once; cdr3_aa: CASSQEPTGEKLFF; cdr3_nt: TGTGCCAGCAGCCAAGAGCCTACGGGGGAAAAACTGTTTTTT
j_call: TRBJ2-3; v_call: TRBV24-1; d_call: TRBD2; clone_size: .; cdr3_aa: CATSDFGSGGAIDTQYF; cdr3_nt: TGTGCCACCAGTGATTTCGGTAGCGGGGGGGCCATAGATACGCAGTATTTT
j_call: TRBJ2-1; v_call: TRBV6-6; d_call: TRBD2; clone_size: .; cdr3_aa: CASSPGTSGGGNNEQFF; cdr3_nt: TGTGCCAGCAGTCCCGGGACTAGCGGGGGGGGTAACAATGAGCAGTTCTTC
j_call: TRBJ1-5; v_call: TRBV28; d_call: TRBD1; clone_size: many; cdr3_aa: CASSLSGQGRQPQHF; cdr3_nt: TGTGCCAGCAGTCTCTCAGGACAGGGAAGGCAGCCCCAGCATTTT
j_call: TRBJ1-1; v_call: TRBV3-1/TRBV3-2; d_call: .; clone_size: .; cdr3_aa: CASSVMGMNTEAFF; cdr3_nt: TGTGCCAGCAGCGTCATGGGCATGAACACTGAAGCTTTCTTT
j_call: TRBJ2-7; v_call: TRBV5-1; d_call: TRBD1; clone_size: .; cdr3_aa: CASSLTGVEQYF; cdr3_nt: TGCGCCAGCAGCTTAACAGGGGTCGAGCAGTACTTC
j_call: TRBJ1-1; v_call: TRBV5-5; d_call: .; clone_size: .; cdr3_aa: CASSSEGTEAFF; cdr3_nt: TGTGCCAGCAGCTCGGAGGGCACTGAAGCTTTCTTT
j_call: TRBJ2-3; v_call: TRBV7-2; d_call: .; clone_size: .; cdr3_aa: CASSLGTLDTQYF; cdr3_nt: TGTGCCAGCAGCTTAGGGACTTTGGATACGCAGTATTTT
j_call: TRBJ1-1; v_call: TRBV6-5; d_call: TRBD1; clone_size: few; cdr3_aa: CASSYSTQGGKTEAFF; cdr3_nt: TGTGCCAGCAGTTACTCGACACAGGGGGGGAAGACTGAAGCTTTCTTT
j_call: TRBJ2-5; v_call: TRBV4-1; d_call: TRBD1; clone_size: .; cdr3_aa: CASSPHGDRGLETQYF; cdr3_nt: TGCGCCAGCAGCCCGCACGGGGACAGGGGGTTGGAGACCCAGTACTTC
j_call: TRBJ1-2; v_call: TRBV28; d_call: .; clone_size: .; cdr3_aa: CATGYGYTF; cdr3_nt: TGTGCCACCGGTTATGGCTACACCTTC
j_call: TRBJ2-1; v_call: TRBV18; d_call: .; clone_size: .; cdr3_aa: CASSPLTGTQVNEQFF; cdr3_nt: TGTGCCAGCTCACCACTGACCGGGACACAAGTCAATGAGCAGTTCTTC
j_call: TRBJ2-5; v_call: TRBV4-1; d_call: TRBD2; clone_size: .; cdr3_aa: CASSHRGGGEETQYF; cdr3_nt: TGCGCCAGCAGCCATCGGGGGGGCGGGGAAGAGACCCAGTACTTC
j_call: TRBJ2-5; v_call: TRBV7-9; d_call: TRBD1; clone_size: .; cdr3_aa: CASSSTGQPGLGTQYF; cdr3_nt: TGTGCCAGCAGCTCCACGGGACAGCCCGGTTTGGGGACCCAGTACTTC
j_call: TRBJ2-3; v_call: TRBV3-1/TRBV3-2; d_call: TRBD2; clone_size: .; cdr3_aa: CASSRWTSGRTDTQYF; cdr3_nt: TGTGCCAGCAGCCGCTGGACTAGCGGGAGAACAGATACGCAGTATTTT
j_call: TRBJ1-6; v_call: TRBV7-9; d_call: TRBD1; clone_size: .; cdr3_aa: CASSWDRALSPLHF; cdr3_nt: TGTGCCAGCAGCTGGGACAGGGCCCTCTCACCCCTCCACTTT
j_call: TRBJ1-5; v_call: TRBV6-5; d_call: .; clone_size: once; cdr3_aa: CASGRSDGKPQHF; cdr3_nt: TGTGCCAGCGGGCGGTCTGACGGGAAACCCCAGCATTTT
j_call: TRBJ2-7; v_call: TRBV9; d_call: TRBD2; clone_size: .; cdr3_aa: CASSEGGTTYEQYF; cdr3_nt: TGTGCCAGCAGCGAGGGAGGGACGACCTACGAGCAGTACTTC
j_call: TRBJ1-5; v_call: TRBV2; d_call: .; clone_size: .; cdr3_aa: CASSDTGGNQPQHF; cdr3_nt: TGTGCCAGCAGTGATACGGGGGGCAATCAGCCCCAGCATTTT
j_call: TRBJ1-1; v_call: TRBV2; d_call: TRBD1; clone_size: .; cdr3_aa: CASTRGQGINTEAFF; cdr3_nt: TGTGCCAGCACCCGGGGACAGGGGATTAACACTGAAGCTTTCTTT
j_call: TRBJ2-3; v_call: TRBV11-2; d_call: TRBD2; clone_size: .; cdr3_aa: CASSLRGGLAGSDTQYF; cdr3_nt: TGTGCCAGCAGCTTAAGAGGCGGACTAGCGGGCTCAGATACGCAGTATTTT
j_call: TRBJ1-4; v_call: TRBV5-1; d_call: TRBD1; clone_size: .; cdr3_aa: CASRGQGATNEKLFF; cdr3_nt: TGCGCCAGCAGAGGACAGGGAGCAACTAATGAAAAACTGTTTTTT
j_call: TRBJ2-7; v_call: TRBV5-4; d_call: TRBD1; clone_size: .; cdr3_aa: CASSLYKGTGGHEQYF; cdr3_nt: TGTGCCAGCAGCTTGTATAAGGGAACAGGGGGACACGAGCAGTACTTC
j_call: TRBJ2-1; v_call: TRBV11-3; d_call: .; clone_size: .; cdr3_aa: CASSHGDGGADNEQFF; cdr3_nt: TGTGCCAGCAGCCACGGAGATGGGGGGGCTGACAATGAGCAGTTCTTC
j_call: TRBJ1-5; v_call: TRBV10-2; d_call: .; clone_size: .; cdr3_aa: CATSAGQRDQPQHF; cdr3_nt: TGCGCCACCAGCGCCGGTCAGCGTGATCAGCCCCAGCATTTT
j_call: TRBJ2-7; v_call: TRBV9; d_call: TRBD1; clone_size: .; cdr3_aa: CASSPRPGQGYEQYF; cdr3_nt: TGTGCCAGCAGCCCCCGCCCGGGACAGGGATACGAGCAGTACTTC
j_call: TRBJ1-2; v_call: TRBV25-1; d_call: .; clone_size: .; cdr3_aa: CASRGGSTVSYGYTF; cdr3_nt: TGTGCCAGCAGGGGGGGTTCGACAGTAAGCTATGGCTACACCTTC
j_call: TRBJ2-6; v_call: TRBV28; d_call: TRBD1; clone_size: once; cdr3_aa: CASRGTGGSGANVLTF; cdr3_nt: TGTGCCAGCAGGGGTACAGGGGGCTCAGGGGCCAACGTCCTGACTTTC
j_call: TRBJ2-7; v_call: TRBV3-1/TRBV3-2; d_call: .; clone_size: .; cdr3_aa: CASSQDPPDEQYF; cdr3_nt: TGTGCCAGCAGCCAAGACCCCCCTGACGAGCAGTACTTC
j_call: TRBJ2-3; v_call: TRBV6-1; d_call: TRBD1; clone_size: once; cdr3_aa: CASSEVVTGGTDTQYF; cdr3_nt: TGTGCCAGCAGTGAAGTGGTGACAGGGGGCACAGATACGCAGTATTTT
j_call: TRBJ2-4; v_call: TRBV7-9; d_call: .; clone_size: .; cdr3_aa: CASSSQGEADEF; cdr3_nt: TGTGCCAGCAGCTCCCAGGGGGAGGCCGACGAATTC
j_call: TRBJ2-5; v_call: TRBV10-3; d_call: .; clone_size: .; cdr3_aa: CASTPGSTKKAQYF; cdr3_nt: TGTGCCAGCACCCCGGGGTCAACGAAGAAGGCCCAGTACTTC